The 2 T cell receptor beta chains below all came from one sample that was sequenced in a study of beta chain features in type 1 diabetes. Expressed TCRB transcripts got sequenced, as all isolated RNA was reverse transcribed. Repertoires were generated with immunoSEQ multiplex PCR, while TCRdb's copy carries only in-frame clones and drops some. Altogether hundreds of thousands of clones are present, less than 20% being singletons, with the ten largest covering about 0.097%. Sequenced sample: naive CD4+ T cells from blood. Receptor source: a man aged 18 to 29 in good health.

The V and J genes are TRBV28 and TRBJ1-1; TRBD1 aligns across 7 bases. After removal of 5 bases from V and 3 bases from J, the junction contained 3 bases not matched to a gene. Germline V gene sequence: CDR1 MDHEN, CDR2 SYDVKM. This CDR3 comprises 13 residues. CDR3 DNA: TGTGCCAGCAGTGTAGGGGGCCACACTGAAGCTTTCTTT. It is translated as CASSVGGHTEAFF. Complete variable domain (other parts from reference TRBV28 and TRBJ1-1): DVKVTQSSRYLVKRTGEKVFLECVQDMDHENMFWYRQDPGLGLRLIYFSYDVKMKEKGDIPEGYSVSREKKERFSLILESASTNQTSMYLCASSVGGHTEAFFGQGTRLTVV.

This chain links TRBV5-6 with TRBJ1-2; D unresolved. Germline CDR1 and CDR2: SGHDT and YYEEEE. V lost 5 bases and J 3 bases, leaving 11 bases between the germline ends. The CDR3 is 13 residues long. The CDR3 DNA reads TGTGCCAGCAGGGCCCCGACTCACTATGGCTACACCTTC. It encodes CASRAPTHYGYTF.